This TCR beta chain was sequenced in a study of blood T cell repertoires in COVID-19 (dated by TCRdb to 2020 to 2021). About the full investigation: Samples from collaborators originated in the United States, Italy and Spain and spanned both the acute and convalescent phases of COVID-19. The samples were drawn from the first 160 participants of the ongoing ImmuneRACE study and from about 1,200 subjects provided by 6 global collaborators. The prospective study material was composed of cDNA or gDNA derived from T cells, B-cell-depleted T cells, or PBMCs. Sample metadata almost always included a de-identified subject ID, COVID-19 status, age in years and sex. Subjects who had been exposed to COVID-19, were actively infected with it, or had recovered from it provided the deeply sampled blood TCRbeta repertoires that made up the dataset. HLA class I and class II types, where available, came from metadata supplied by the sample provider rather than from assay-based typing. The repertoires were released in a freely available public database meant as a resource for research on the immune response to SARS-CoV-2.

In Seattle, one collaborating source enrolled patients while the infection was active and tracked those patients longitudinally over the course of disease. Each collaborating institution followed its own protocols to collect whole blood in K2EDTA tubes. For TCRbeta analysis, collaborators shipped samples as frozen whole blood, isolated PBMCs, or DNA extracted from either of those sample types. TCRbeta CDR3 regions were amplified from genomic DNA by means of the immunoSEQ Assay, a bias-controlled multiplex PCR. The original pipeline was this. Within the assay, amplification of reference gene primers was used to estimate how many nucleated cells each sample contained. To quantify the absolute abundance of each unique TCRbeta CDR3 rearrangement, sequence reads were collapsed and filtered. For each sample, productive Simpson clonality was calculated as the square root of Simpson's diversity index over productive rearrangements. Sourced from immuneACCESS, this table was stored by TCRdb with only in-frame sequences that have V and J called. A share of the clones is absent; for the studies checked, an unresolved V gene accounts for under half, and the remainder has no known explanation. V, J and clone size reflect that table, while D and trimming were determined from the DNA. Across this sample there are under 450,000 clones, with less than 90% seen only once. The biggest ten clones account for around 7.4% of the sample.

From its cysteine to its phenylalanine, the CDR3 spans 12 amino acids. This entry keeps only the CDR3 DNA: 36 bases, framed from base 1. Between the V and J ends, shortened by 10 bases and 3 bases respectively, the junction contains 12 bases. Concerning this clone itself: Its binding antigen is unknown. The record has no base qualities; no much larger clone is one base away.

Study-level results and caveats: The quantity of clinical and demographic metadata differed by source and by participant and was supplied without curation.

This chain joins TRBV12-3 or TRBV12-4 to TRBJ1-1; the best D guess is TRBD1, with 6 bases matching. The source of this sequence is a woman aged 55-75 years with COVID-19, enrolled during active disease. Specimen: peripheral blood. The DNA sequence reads TGTGCCACCTCACAGGGTGACACTGAAGCTTTCTTT. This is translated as CATSQGDTEAFF.